Listed below are T cell receptor beta chains from one sample, sequenced in a study of T cells after yellow fever vaccination. From the 5' RACE reads, TCRdb called clonotypes with MiXCR, one entry per CDR3 protein. The table has 46,000 or so distinct CDR3 sequences, more than 6% seen once. The source material was PBMCs, either bulk or a sorted T-cell subset (CD4+, CD8+, memory, or dextramer-sorted; not recorded which), sampled 45 days after the yellow fever booster vaccination. The receptors here all came from a man aged 30 to 45 who received the YFV17D yellow fever vaccine. CDR3s include the opening cysteine and the closing phenylalanine or tryptophan. Each record gives: D gene, V gene, J gene, clone size, CDR3 DNA, CDR3 protein. A D gene is named only where the DNA matches it firmly. Size values are once, few and many counts, or a class for expanded clones, and some rows have none.

d_gene: NA
v_gene: TRBV15
j_gene: TRBJ2-3
abundance: few
CDR3nt: TGTGCCACCAGCAGCTTCCGGGCTAGCACAGATACGCAGTATTTT
CDR3aa: CATSSFRASTDTQYF

d_gene: TRBD1
v_gene: TRBV18
j_gene: TRBJ2-7
abundance: NA
CDR3nt: TGTGCCAGCTCACCCCTTGGGGGGACAGGTACCTACGAGCAGTACTTC
CDR3aa: CASSPLGGTGTYEQYF

d_gene: TRBD1
v_gene: TRBV11-2
j_gene: TRBJ2-1
abundance: few
CDR3nt: TGTGCCAGCAGCCTCATGGAAACCGGGACAGGTTTGCCGTATGAGCAGTTCTTC
CDR3aa: CASSLMETGTGLPYEQFF

d_gene: TRBD2
v_gene: TRBV7-2
j_gene: TRBJ2-3
abundance: NA
CDR3nt: TGTGCCAGCAGCTTAGAGCGCCTAGCGGGAACAGATACGCAGTATTTT
CDR3aa: CASSLERLAGTDTQYF

d_gene: NA
v_gene: TRBV6-2/TRBV6-3
j_gene: TRBJ1-6
abundance: many
CDR3nt: TGTGCCAGCAGTTACGTGGGGGCAAGTTCACCCCTCCACTTT
CDR3aa: CASSYVGASSPLHF

d_gene: NA
v_gene: TRBV29-1
j_gene: TRBJ2-6
abundance: many
CDR3nt: TGCAGCGTTGGCAGGGCTGGGGCCAACGTCCTGACTTTC
CDR3aa: CSVGRAGANVLTF

d_gene: TRBD2
v_gene: TRBV6-5
j_gene: TRBJ2-3
abundance: NA
CDR3nt: TGTGCCAGCAGTTACAGCCCCTGGCTAGCGGGTAGCACAGATACGCAGTATTTT
CDR3aa: CASSYSPWLAGSTDTQYF

d_gene: NA
v_gene: TRBV20-1
j_gene: TRBJ2-3
abundance: many
CDR3nt: TGCAGTGCTAGAGATGGTAGGGGATCCGATACGCAGTATTTT
CDR3aa: CSARDGRGSDTQYF

d_gene: NA
v_gene: TRBV7-2
j_gene: TRBJ2-1
abundance: NA
CDR3nt: TGTGCCAGCAGTTATAAGGTGGGGCAATACAATGAGCAGTTCTTC
CDR3aa: CASSYKVGQYNEQFF

d_gene: TRBD2
v_gene: TRBV23-1
j_gene: TRBJ2-2
abundance: many
CDR3nt: TGCGCCAGCAGTCAATCGAAACTAGCGGGGCCCGGGGAGCTGTTTTTT
CDR3aa: CASSQSKLAGPGELFF

d_gene: NA
v_gene: TRBV2
j_gene: TRBJ1-1
abundance: many
CDR3nt: TGTGCCAGCAATCGGGCGAACACTGAAGCTTTCTTT
CDR3aa: CASNRANTEAFF

d_gene: NA
v_gene: TRBV20-1
j_gene: TRBJ2-1
abundance: NA
CDR3nt: TGCAGTGCTAGAGATTGGCCCGAGCAGTTCTTC
CDR3aa: CSARDWPEQFF

d_gene: NA
v_gene: TRBV28
j_gene: TRBJ2-3
abundance: NA
CDR3nt: TGTGCCAGCAGTACCGTAAATACGCAGTATTTT
CDR3aa: CASSTVNTQYF

d_gene: NA
v_gene: TRBV7-2
j_gene: TRBJ2-7
abundance: many
CDR3nt: TGTGCCAGCAGCCAGCGTTGGGGGGAGACCTACGAGCAGTACTTC
CDR3aa: CASSQRWGETYEQYF

d_gene: NA
v_gene: TRBV15
j_gene: TRBJ1-2
abundance: many
CDR3nt: TGTGCCACCAGCGACCTCGGGGGCAAGTCCTGGGGCTACACCTTC
CDR3aa: CATSDLGGKSWGYTF

d_gene: NA
v_gene: TRBV18
j_gene: TRBJ1-1
abundance: many
CDR3nt: TGTGCCAGCTTCGGGGGGATCCCAACCTTCTACTATGAAGCTTTCTTT
CDR3aa: CASFGGIPTFYYEAFF

d_gene: NA
v_gene: TRBV30
j_gene: TRBJ2-5
abundance: many
CDR3nt: TGTGCCTGGAGTGGTGTGTCCCAAGAGACCCAGTACTTC
CDR3aa: CAWSGVSQETQYF

d_gene: NA
v_gene: TRBV6-2/TRBV6-3
j_gene: TRBJ2-3
abundance: few
CDR3nt: TGTGCCAGCAGCCGTGCCGTGGGGAACACAGATACGCAGTATTTT
CDR3aa: CASSRAVGNTDTQYF

d_gene: NA
v_gene: TRBV12-3/TRBV12-4
j_gene: TRBJ1-5
abundance: many
CDR3nt: TGTGCCAGCAGCTTTCGAGACGGCTTAGGCAATCAGCCCCAGCATTTT
CDR3aa: CASSFRDGLGNQPQHF

d_gene: NA
v_gene: TRBV14
j_gene: TRBJ1-3
abundance: NA
CDR3nt: TGTGCCAGCAGCCAAGACGCCGGACTCTCTGGAAACACCATATATTTT
CDR3aa: CASSQDAGLSGNTIYF

d_gene: TRBD1
v_gene: TRBV11-2
j_gene: TRBJ2-7
abundance: NA
CDR3nt: TGTGCCAGCAGCTTAGAAGGACAGGCCGCCTACGAGCAGTACTTC
CDR3aa: CASSLEGQAAYEQYF

d_gene: TRBD2
v_gene: TRBV5-4
j_gene: TRBJ2-3
abundance: NA
CDR3nt: TGTGCCAGCAGCTCCACTAGCGGGAGGTATGACACAGATACGCAGTATTTT
CDR3aa: CASSSTSGRYDTDTQYF

d_gene: NA
v_gene: TRBV7-2
j_gene: TRBJ2-3
abundance: many
CDR3nt: TGTGCCAGCAGCTCGCGCGGAGGGGGTGGTGCAGATACGCAGTATTTT
CDR3aa: CASSSRGGGGADTQYF

d_gene: NA
v_gene: TRBV5-1
j_gene: TRBJ2-1
abundance: many
CDR3nt: TGCGCCAGCAGGGAGCCGGGAGCCAATGAGCAGTTCTTC
CDR3aa: CASREPGANEQFF

d_gene: NA
v_gene: TRBV29-1
j_gene: TRBJ2-3
abundance: many
CDR3nt: TGCAGCGTTGAAGTAGCGGGCACAGATACGCAGTATTTT
CDR3aa: CSVEVAGTDTQYF

d_gene: NA
v_gene: TRBV6-5
j_gene: TRBJ2-7
abundance: few
CDR3nt: TGTGCCAGCAGTTACGATAGCGGTCCATCCTACGAGCAGTACTTC
CDR3aa: CASSYDSGPSYEQYF

d_gene: TRBD1
v_gene: TRBV5-1
j_gene: TRBJ1-2
abundance: many
CDR3nt: TGCGCCAGTCACGGACAGGAGAACTATGGCTACACCTTC
CDR3aa: CASHGQENYGYTF

d_gene: TRBD2
v_gene: TRBV11-2
j_gene: TRBJ2-3
abundance: few
CDR3nt: TGTGCCAGCAGCTTATCAGCGGGAAGCACAGATACGCAGTATTTT
CDR3aa: CASSLSAGSTDTQYF

d_gene: NA
v_gene: TRBV18
j_gene: TRBJ2-2
abundance: few
CDR3nt: TGTGCCAGCTCACAAAGCGCCGGGGAGCTGTTTTTT
CDR3aa: CASSQSAGELFF

d_gene: NA
v_gene: TRBV3-1
j_gene: TRBJ2-3
abundance: few
CDR3nt: TGTGCCTGCAGCCAAGGGCCAGTGGGGGGAGATACGCAGTATTTT
CDR3aa: CACSQGPVGGDTQYF

d_gene: NA
v_gene: TRBV7-2
j_gene: TRBJ1-5
abundance: many
CDR3nt: TGTGCCAGCAGCCCTAGAGGGGGGCAGCCCCAGCATTTT
CDR3aa: CASSPRGGQPQHF

d_gene: NA
v_gene: TRBV7-8
j_gene: TRBJ2-2
abundance: many
CDR3nt: TGTGCCAGCAGCTTAGCGGGCGGGACCAACACCGGGGAGCTGTTTTTT
CDR3aa: CASSLAGGTNTGELFF